One and the same sample provided the 15 T cell receptor beta chains below, sequenced in a study of response to subunit inactivated influenza vaccine. MiXCR, applied by TCRdb to the RT-PCR reads, yields one record per CDR3 protein. The sample holds roughly 650,000 distinct CDR3 sequences, approximately 14% seen once. The sequenced sample was PBMCs from blood, obtained about 14 days before vaccination. The receptors were gathered from a man between 50 and 59 years old who received an inactivated influenza vaccine.

In its sample, this clonotype was seen a few times. V and J are TRBV5-1 and TRBJ2-1, with D perhaps matching TRBD2 (5 bases). Trimming stripped 1 base from V and 12 bases from J, with 23 bases between. CDR1 is SGHRS, CDR2 YFSETQ, per germline. The CDR3 is 16 residues long. The CDR3 spells CASSLYGVPAPDRQFF. CDR3 sequence (DNA): TGCGCCAGCAGCTTGTACGGGGTTCCGGCTCCCGATCGGCAGTTCTTC.

This chain joins TRBV20-1 and TRBJ2-3, with 12 positions matching TRBD2. The V and J ends lost 4 bases and 5 bases, in that order; junction bases with no gene match: 7. CDR1 is DFQATT and CDR2 is SNEGSKA in the germline V gene (reference sequence). The CDR3 extends over 15 amino acids. The CDR3 sequence is CSAIGLAGWVDTQYF. The CDR3 bases are TGCAGTGCTATAGGACTAGCGGGATGGGTAGATACGCAGTATTTT.

This clonotype was found many times. V is TRBV28 and J is TRBJ1-5; D is perhaps TRBD1 (5 bases). Germline lookup yields CDR1 MDHEN and CDR2 SYDVKM. V gave up 6 bases and J gave up 6 bases, with 9 bases separating them. The CDR3 has 12 residues. The CDR3 DNA is TGTGCCAGCAGACGGGGGATTCAGCCCCAGCATTTT. Translating it yields CASRRGIQPQHF.

The chain is built from TRBV12-3 or TRBV12-4 and TRBJ1-5; 10 bases match TRBD1. V lost 6 bases, J lost 6 bases, and 5 bases stayed unmatched. This CDR3 has 14 residues. CDR3 in amino acids: CASRSGTGVQPQHF. In nucleotides, the CDR3 is TGTGCCAGCAGGTCCGGGACAGGGGTTCAGCCCCAGCATTTT.

In this sample, this clonotype turned up a few times. This sequence joins TRBV12-3 or TRBV12-4 and TRBJ2-1; D unresolved. Trimming removed 6 bases at V and 4 bases at J, with 13 bases between. The CDR3 runs 14 residues. Written as DNA, the CDR3 is TGTGCCAGCAGCCGAGCCCAAAATTACAATGAGCAGTTCTTC. Residues: CASSRAQNYNEQFF.

There are a few counts of this clonotype. The CDR3 reads CASTGQGAGGYTF. The CDR3 DNA reads as TGTGCCAGCACGGGACAGGGGGCTGGAGGCTACACCTTC. The chain couples TRBV27 to TRBJ1-2, with TRBD1 matching over 12 bases. Germline V gene sequence: CDR1 MNHEY, CDR2 SMNVEV (reference sequence). This CDR3 contains 13 residues. J gave up 8 bases and V 7 bases, and 5 bases lay outside the gene matches.

In this sample, this clonotype turned up many times. The chain's CDR3 is CASSQGKITYNEQFF. Here the CDR3 DNA reads TGTGCCAGCAGCCAAGGGAAGATCACCTACAATGAGCAGTTCTTC. The V and J genes are TRBV4-2 and TRBJ2-1; D is unresolved. The V end lost 1 base, the J end lost 2 bases, and 9 bases lay between the germline ends. There are 15 residues in the CDR3. Germline V gives CDR1 LGHNA, CDR2 YNFKEQ.

The chain carries TRBV20-1 and TRBJ2-3, with 8 nucleotides matching TRBD2. CDR1 and CDR2 (germline): DFQATT, SNEGSKA (reference sequence). The CDR3 is made up of 14 amino acids. Unmatched junction bases numbered 9, after V lost 4 bases and J lost 6 bases. The CDR3 region has the DNA TGCAGTGCTACCTCCCGGGAGGGCCCGGATACGCAGTATTTT. Its protein product is CSATSREGPDTQYF.

The J gene is TRBJ1-5, the V gene TRBV27; D is unresolved. The CDR3 loop spans 15 amino acids. Germline V gene sequence: CDR1 MNHEY, CDR2 SMNVEV (reference sequence). Deletions cut 6 bases from V and 0 bases from J, with 12 bases between. CDR3 in amino acids: CASSPTVYSNQPQHF. CDR3 coding DNA: TGTGCCAGCAGCCCTACGGTTTATAGCAATCAGCCCCAGCATTTT.

The V gene is TRBV7-9, the J gene TRBJ1-2, with D perhaps matching TRBD1 (6 bases). V was clipped by 5 bases and J by 5 bases, with 15 bases between them. The CDR3 consists of 14 residues. From germline, CDR1 is SEHNR and CDR2 FQNEAQ (reference sequence). The CDR3 DNA reads as TGTGCCAGCAGCGGAACGACAGGAGGTTATGGCTACACCTTC. It is translated as CASSGTTGGYGYTF.

The V call is TRBV29-1, the J call TRBJ2-7; 9 nucleotides align to TRBD1. The CDR3 is 11 residues long. The germline gives CDR1 SQVTM, CDR2 ANQGSEA. The V segment lost 4 bases and the J segment 9 bases; nucleotides outside the gene matches: 4. The DNA for the CDR3 is TGCAGCGTTGGACAGGGGGATTTGCAGTACTTC. It translates to CSVGQGDLQYF.

This clonotype occurred a few times. This sequence joins TRBV20-1 and TRBJ2-2; D ambiguous. The CDR3 sequence is 12 residues long. Between the trimmed V and J ends, which lost 2 bases and 6 bases, there was a span of 7 bases. From germline, CDR1 is DFQATT and CDR2 SNEGSKA (reference sequence). The CDR3 coding sequence is TGCAGTGCTAGATCCCCTCCCGGGGAGCTGTTTTTT. This codes for CSARSPPGELFF.

This clonotype turned up a few times. This sequence joins TRBV14 and TRBJ1-1, with unresolved D. The V gene lost 2 bases and the J gene lost 5 bases, with 9 bases spanning the gap. Germline loops: CDR1 SGHDN, CDR2 FVKESK. The CDR3 is 13 amino acids. The CDR3 spells CASSQQRETEAFF. The CDR3 bases are TGTGCCAGCAGCCAACAGAGAGAGACTGAAGCTTTCTTT.

This clonotype was found a few times. The chain joins TRBV4-2 to TRBJ2-5, with 8 bases aligning to TRBD2. CDR3 length equals 15 residues. Germline CDR1 and CDR2: LGHNA and YNFKEQ. Trimming cost V 0 bases and J 5 bases; bases outside gene matches: 5. The CDR3 nucleotides are TGTGCCAGCAGCCAAGAGACGGGAGGGCAGGAGACCCAGTACTTC. Translation: CASSQETGGQETQYF.

This clonotype has ten or more counts. The chain couples TRBV5-1 to TRBJ1-4, with 7 nucleotides matching TRBD1. The CDR3 has 14 residues. V was clipped by 0 bases and J by 5 bases; unmatched bases: 1. Germline CDR1 is SGHRS and CDR2 is YFSETQ. The CDR3 nucleotides read TGCGCCAGCAGCTTGGGACAGGGAAATGAAAAACTGTTTTTT. Translating gives CASSLGQGNEKLFF.